The rows below give T cell receptor beta chains drawn from one sample of a study of tumor and adjacent non-tumor tissue in lung cancer. MiXCR, applied by TCRdb to the multiplex PCR reads, yields one record per CDR3 protein. The sample has 80,000 to 130,000 distinct CDR3 sequences; 50% to 70% are singletons. The sample was distant non-tumor lung tissue. The receptors shown here come from a young man with non-small cell lung cancer. CDR3s include the opening cysteine and the closing phenylalanine or tryptophan. The D gene is left open where the match is weak. Clone size is not always given. Where it is, it says once, few, many or a class for expanded clones.

j_call: TRBJ2-2; v_call: TRBV4-1; clone_size: many; d_call: TRBD1; cdr3_nt: TGCGCCAGCAGCCCCCGGACAGGGACCGGGGAGCTGTTTTTT; cdr3_aa: CASSPRTGTGELFF
j_call: TRBJ2-1; v_call: TRBV6-1; clone_size: once; d_call: -; cdr3_nt: TGTGCCAGCAGTCTCCCAACTAGGTGGCTGGCGGCGGGTGGTGAGCAGTTCTTC; cdr3_aa: CASSLPTRWLAAGGEQFF
j_call: TRBJ2-5; v_call: TRBV5-6; clone_size: -; d_call: -; cdr3_nt: TGTGCCAGCAGCGGCTTCCCCCGAGAGACCCAGTACTTC; cdr3_aa: CASSGFPRETQYF
j_call: TRBJ2-3; v_call: TRBV20-1; clone_size: -; d_call: TRBD2; cdr3_nt: TGCGGTGCTACAGGGGGTCTAGCGGGGGCCCGGAGAGAGCAGTATTTT; cdr3_aa: CGATGGLAGARREQYF
j_call: TRBJ1-5; v_call: TRBV4-2; clone_size: -; d_call: -; cdr3_nt: TGTGCCAGCCGCCAAGACGAGGCGGGTAACAATCAGCCCCAGCATTTT; cdr3_aa: CASRQDEAGNNQPQHF
j_call: TRBJ1-1; v_call: TRBV6-1; clone_size: -; d_call: -; cdr3_nt: TGTGCCAGCGCTGACAGAGGAGGACACACTGAAGCTTTCTTT; cdr3_aa: CASADRGGHTEAFF
j_call: TRBJ1-1; v_call: TRBV14; clone_size: many; d_call: -; cdr3_nt: TGTGCCAGCAGCCAAGCACTGAACACTGAAGCTTTCTTT; cdr3_aa: CASSQALNTEAFF
j_call: TRBJ1-1; v_call: TRBV11-2; clone_size: -; d_call: TRBD1; cdr3_nt: TGTGACAGCGGCCGGGACAGGATGGACACTGAAGCTTTCTTT; cdr3_aa: CDSGRDRMDTEAFF
j_call: TRBJ2-2; v_call: TRBV10-3; clone_size: once; d_call: -; cdr3_nt: TGTGCCATCAGCCCCGGGGGCCATTTCACCGGGGAGCTGTTTTTT; cdr3_aa: CAISPGGHFTGELFF
j_call: TRBJ2-5; v_call: TRBV7-6; clone_size: -; d_call: -; cdr3_nt: TGTGCCAGCACCTTGGGGGGGCGGCAAGAGACCCAGTACTTC; cdr3_aa: CASTLGGRQETQYF
j_call: TRBJ1-6; v_call: TRBV20-1; clone_size: -; d_call: -; cdr3_nt: TGCAGTGCTAGAGCCTCCGATGGGAGCTCCTATAATTCACCCCTCCACTTT; cdr3_aa: CSARASDGSSYNSPLHF
j_call: TRBJ1-2; v_call: TRBV29-1; clone_size: -; d_call: -; cdr3_nt: TGTAGCGTTGAAAGACGGCAGGGTGGTTTTTTCTATGGCTACACCTTC; cdr3_aa: CSVERRQGGFFYGYTF
j_call: TRBJ2-4; v_call: TRBV11-1; clone_size: -; d_call: -; cdr3_nt: TGTACCAGTATCCACTCAGGCAGGGCGACCAAAAACATTCAGTACTTC; cdr3_aa: CTSIHSGRATKNIQYF
j_call: TRBJ1-6; v_call: TRBV10-3; clone_size: once; d_call: -; cdr3_nt: TGTGCCGTCAGTGGGAATCAGAATTATAATTCACTCCTCCACTTT; cdr3_aa: CAVSGNQNYNSLLHF
j_call: TRBJ2-7; v_call: TRBV29-1; clone_size: many; d_call: -; cdr3_nt: TGCAGCGTTGAAGATCGAAGAGTTAGCTCCTACGAGCAGTACTTC; cdr3_aa: CSVEDRRVSSYEQYF
j_call: TRBJ2-3; v_call: TRBV20-1; clone_size: -; d_call: -; cdr3_nt: TGCGGTGCTCCGGCCGGAGGAAAAGATACGCAGTATTTT; cdr3_aa: CGAPAGGKDTQYF
j_call: TRBJ1-5; v_call: TRBV29-1; clone_size: few; d_call: -; cdr3_nt: TGCAGCGTGTCAGCAGGCATAAGCAATCAGCCCCAGCATTTT; cdr3_aa: CSVSAGISNQPQHF
j_call: TRBJ2-7; v_call: TRBV5-4; clone_size: many; d_call: TRBD1; cdr3_nt: TGTGCCAGCAGCTCGGGCGGGACAGGGTCAATATACGAGCAGTACTTC; cdr3_aa: CASSSGGTGSIYEQYF
j_call: TRBJ2-5; v_call: TRBV29-1; clone_size: -; d_call: TRBD2; cdr3_nt: TGCAGCGTTGGACTAGCGGGGGGGCAAGAGACCCAGTACTTC; cdr3_aa: CSVGLAGGQETQYF
j_call: TRBJ2-1; v_call: TRBV20-1; clone_size: -; d_call: TRBD2; cdr3_nt: TGCAGAGCCCCGACGGGGACTAGCGTTCTCCATGAGCAGTTCTTC; cdr3_aa: CRAPTGTSVLHEQFF
j_call: TRBJ2-5; v_call: TRBV5-6; clone_size: -; d_call: -; cdr3_nt: TGTGCCAGAAGCTTGACCGATCCCCAAGGCGAGACCCAGTACTTC; cdr3_aa: CARSLTDPQGETQYF
j_call: TRBJ2-2; v_call: TRBV29-1; clone_size: -; d_call: -; cdr3_nt: TGCAGCCCCGGGAAGGGGGCGGGCGGGGAGTTGTTTTTT; cdr3_aa: CSPGKGAGGELFF
j_call: TRBJ1-1; v_call: TRBV20-1; clone_size: once; d_call: -; cdr3_nt: TGCAGTGCTAGAGTTATGAAGGCGATGAATACTGAAGCTTTCTTT; cdr3_aa: CSARVMKAMNTEAFF
j_call: TRBJ2-2; v_call: TRBV12-3/TRBV12-4; clone_size: -; d_call: -; cdr3_nt: TGTGCCAGCAGTTTTTCCGGTTCCGCCGGGGAGCTGTCTTTT; cdr3_aa: CASSFSGSAGELSF